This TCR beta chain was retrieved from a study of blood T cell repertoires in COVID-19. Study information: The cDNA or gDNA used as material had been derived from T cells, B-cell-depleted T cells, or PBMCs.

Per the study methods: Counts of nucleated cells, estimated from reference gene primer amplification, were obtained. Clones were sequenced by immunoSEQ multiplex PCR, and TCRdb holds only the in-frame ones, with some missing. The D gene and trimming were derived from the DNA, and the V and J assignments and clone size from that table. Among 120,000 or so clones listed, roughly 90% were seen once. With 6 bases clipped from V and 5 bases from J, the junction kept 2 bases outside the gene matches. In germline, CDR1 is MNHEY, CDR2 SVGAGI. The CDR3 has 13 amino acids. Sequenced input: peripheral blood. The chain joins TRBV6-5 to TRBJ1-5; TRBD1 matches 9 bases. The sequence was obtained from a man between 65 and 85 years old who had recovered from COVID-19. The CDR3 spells CASRGQGDQPQHF. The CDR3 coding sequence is TGTGCCAGCAGGGGACAGGGAGATCAGCCCCAGCATTTT.